These T cell receptor beta chains were read from a single sample in a study of CXCR3-negative and CXCR3-positive naive CD8 T cells. After re-calling the 5' RACE reads, TCRdb lists one entry per CDR3 protein, DNA absent. This sample's table reports around 50,000 distinct CDR3 sequences. The material sequenced was memory CD8+ T cells from blood. Receptor source: a human donor in good health. Some clones in this sample may be carry-over from other donors' samples. Both conserved end residues are part of each CDR3.

cdr3_aa	j_call	v_call
CASSYSGGYNEQFF	TRBJ2-1	TRBV7-6
CASSLETRDTQYF	TRBJ2-3	TRBV7-6
CASSWTGAYEQYF	TRBJ2-7	TRBV28
CSARDWDRVPETDTQYF	TRBJ2-3	TRBV20-1
CASIYRSDYNEQFF	TRBJ2-1	TRBV7-9
CSVGTVEKLFF	TRBJ1-4	TRBV29-1
CASSLGPDGEQFF	TRBJ2-1	TRBV11-2
CSAWGQDSNEQFF	TRBJ2-1	TRBV29-1
CASSFQSDTQYF	TRBJ2-3	TRBV9
CASSLVLGGDTNTEAFF	TRBJ1-1	TRBV7-9
CASAPSGTPDFF	TRBJ1-1	TRBV7-9
CASSQSGVSGAPRNEQFF	TRBJ2-1	TRBV14
CASSISPLVSGNEQFF	TRBJ2-1	TRBV5-5
CATTTLWGSTDTQYF	TRBJ2-3	TRBV15
CAISESLGRGPYEQYF	TRBJ2-7	TRBV10-3
CSVLRTGDYGYTF	TRBJ1-2	TRBV29-1
CSVALGASGGHEQFF	TRBJ2-1	TRBV29-1
CSVVIAGFETGELFF	TRBJ2-2	TRBV29-1
CSARYRGNPEQYF	TRBJ2-7	TRBV20-1
CASSQRTSGETYEQYF	TRBJ2-7	TRBV7-8
CSARGPGGIGYNEQFF	TRBJ2-1	TRBV20-1
CASSHDGTSGNTIYF	TRBJ1-3	TRBV6-6
CASSLGGGTGGYTF	TRBJ1-2	TRBV7-8
CASSYRDSPGNEQFF	TRBJ2-1	TRBV6-6